This record concerns one TCR beta chain sequence. Its antigen is unknown. Per germline, CDR1 SGHRS and CDR2 YFSETQ. The CDR3 loop spans 17 amino acids. This sample was taken from a study of monozygotic twins with inflammatory bowel disease. General study findings and limits: Perhaps reflecting limited power, concordant and discordant twins did not differ in repertoire similarity.

Total RNA amounting to about 3,800 ng went into each TCR library. For both chains, the TCRalpha and TCRbeta cDNA went through two nested PCRs of about 15 and 9 cycles. TCRdb re-called the 5' RACE reads and gives one entry per CDR3 protein, without DNA. This listing includes some 400,000 distinct CDR3 sequences. The source of this sequence is a human donor with ulcerative colitis or Crohn's disease, or a healthy co-twin of an affected twin (not recorded which). The sequenced material came from blood. The chain combines TRBV5-1 with TRBJ1-2; the D call from TCRdb, TRBD1, cannot be confirmed without DNA. The CDR3 sequence is CASSFILARQGTHGYTF. The whole variable domain, remainder taken from reference TRBV5-1 and TRBJ1-2, is KAGVTQTPRYLIKTRGQQVTLSCSPISGHRSVSWYQQTPGQGLQFLFEYFSETQRNKGNFPGRFSGRQFSNSRSEMNVSTLELGDSALYLCASSFILARQGTHGYTFGSGTRLTVV.